The rows below give T cell receptor beta chains drawn from one sample of a study of T cell repertoires in cytomegalovirus infection. Their recognized antigens are unknown. TCRdb recomputed calls from the reads with MiXCR, one row per CDR3 protein. The data show about 900,000 distinct CDR3 sequences, 30% to 40% seen once. Specimen: cultured CD8+ T cells from PBMCs, collected from culture after CMV antigen stimulation. These TCRs come from a human donor in good health (CMV status not recorded). Some clones in this sample may be carry-over from other donors' samples. Both conserved end residues are part of each CDR3.

J,V,CDR3
TRBJ1-2,TRBV7-8,CASSLSHPPGQTNYGYTF
TRBJ2-2,TRBV7-6,CASRAWAGRGANTGELFF
TRBJ2-2,TRBV20-1,CSARERTTGELFF
TRBJ1-4,TRBV7-9,CASSSAREKLFF
TRBJ1-4,TRBV7-9,CASSASIGGGGEKLFF
TRBJ1-2,TRBV12-3/TRBV12-4,CASSPAGGYGYTF
TRBJ2-2,TRBV19,CASSIGQVGLFF
TRBJ2-2,TRBV29-1,CSVEDRGPGNTGELFF
TRBJ1-2,TRBV7-2,CASSPVDGSPYGYTF
TRBJ1-1,TRBV2,CASMGRPNTEAFF
TRBJ1-1,TRBV4-2,CASSQDLGGDTEAFF
TRBJ2-2,TRBV19,CASSIDPSYWSPTDTGELFF
TRBJ1-2,TRBV7-9,CSSSFNSYGYTF
TRBJ1-3,TRBV5-6,CASSLEQGWRNTIYF
TRBJ2-3,TRBV23-1,CASRLLAEGTTTDTQYF
TRBJ2-7,TRBV27,CASSLSGTGFYEQYF
TRBJ2-3,TRBV7-9,CASSLTGAADTQYF
TRBJ1-2,TRBV15,CATSSTGTLDGYTF
TRBJ1-2,TRBV27,CASSPSFSLGQVIYGYTF
TRBJ1-2,TRBV6-5,CASSYFSWSEAYPMGYTF
TRBJ2-5,TRBV7-6,CASSLGWGYQETQYF
TRBJ2-4,TRBV4-1,CASSFRQGGNIQYF
TRBJ1-5,TRBV10-1,CASTGINQPQHF
TRBJ2-1,TRBV4-2,CASSPSDGGAAYNEQFF
TRBJ1-4,TRBV12-3/TRBV12-4,CASSARGTNEKLFF
TRBJ2-4,TRBV15,CATSRVGNIQYF
TRBJ1-1,TRBV29-1,CSVEDTDWGVDTEAFF
TRBJ1-5,TRBV4-1,CASSQVAGNQPQHF
TRBJ2-4,TRBV7-9,CASSAGTDLAKNIQYF
TRBJ2-2,TRBV6-6,CASSYLTATGELFF
TRBJ1-5,TRBV4-1,CASSQVNDRGGQPQHF
TRBJ1-2,TRBV12-3/TRBV12-4,CASSPTGAPHF
TRBJ1-2,TRBV28,CASRTPRGYGYTF
TRBJ2-1,TRBV11-2,CASSLPLTSGGYNEQFF
TRBJ1-1,TRBV19,CASSSLGHMNTEAFF
TRBJ1-5,TRBV12-3/TRBV12-4,CASSLVPGAEQPQHF
TRBJ2-2,TRBV7-9,CASRSTGELFF
TRBJ2-1,TRBV28,CASRDRGGGDEQFF
TRBJ2-3,TRBV7-3,CASSLPHIGSLTDTQYF
TRBJ1-2,TRBV15,CATNRRRQDNYGYTF
TRBJ1-2,TRBV6-2/TRBV6-3,CASTPGPGARGYTF
TRBJ2-7,TRBV19,CASSTAGGIEQYF
TRBJ1-1,TRBV10-3,CAISAYRGRPEAFF
TRBJ2-1,TRBV11-2,CASSLSGSGFNEQFF
TRBJ2-1,TRBV5-4,CASSSSQGPSIYNEQFF
TRBJ2-2,TRBV6-8,CASSYPRQGGITGELFF
TRBJ2-2,TRBV7-2,CASSLEPNTGELFF
TRBJ1-6,TRBV9,CASSARDGNSPLHF
TRBJ1-4,TRBV6-5,CASKEDETTNEKLFF
TRBJ2-1,TRBV7-9,CASSLGDRDEQFF
TRBJ2-3,TRBV7-6,CASSITSGGAQDTQYF
TRBJ2-1,TRBV19,CATRDRTNEQFF